The clone carrying this TCR beta chain was observed a handful of times. One entry per CDR3 protein results from TCRdb running MiXCR on the RT-PCR reads. The sample has roughly 200,000 distinct CDR3 sequences, less than 45% seen once. This sample stems from a study of patients and donors after allogeneic stem cell transplantation. The V and J ends lost 4 bases and 6 bases, in that order; junction bases with no gene match: 4. There are 14 residues in the CDR3. Germline V gene data show CDR1 as LGHNA and CDR2 as YSLEER. Specimen: blood, either unsorted or a sorted T cell fraction (not recorded which). The chain links TRBV4-3 to TRBJ2-7; 12 bases line up with TRBD2. The TCR was taken from a human donor who was either an allogeneic HSCT recipient or a stem cell or donor lymphocyte infusion donor (not recorded which). It is not recorded whose cells these are; they may come from a transplant donor. Written as DNA, the CDR3 is TGCGCCAGCAGCCTAAGACTAGCGGGAGCCGAGCAGTACTTC. It translates to CASSLRLAGAEQYF.